This TCR beta chain was documented in a study of T cells after yellow fever vaccination. Findings of the study overall: Most primary-vaccination clones recurred post-booster (more than 95% CD4, over 70% CD8). Clonotypes shared by both compartments, CD4 and CD8, made up a small share.

A 5'RACE template-switching step, the method used to make TCR cDNA, added a universal primer site and UMIs. MiXCR, run by TCRdb on the 5' RACE reads, gives a single entry per CDR3 protein. The sample contains around 610,000 distinct CDR3 sequences, about 14% of which appear only once. As to this clonotype: The antigen remains undetermined.

V dropped 1 base and J dropped 5; count of bases not matched to a gene: 6. CDR3 length: 15 residues. Germline values: CDR1 SGHTA, CDR2 FQGNSA. The V and J genes are TRBV7-2 and TRBJ2-7; 9 bases match TRBD2. This material consisted of PBMCs, taken on the day of the yellow fever booster vaccination. This sequence was found in a man aged 30-40 years who received the YFV17D yellow fever vaccine. CDR3 amino acids: CASSLVAGGPHEQYF. CDR3 in DNA: TGTGCCAGCAGCTTAGTCGCGGGAGGGCCTCACGAGCAGTACTTC.